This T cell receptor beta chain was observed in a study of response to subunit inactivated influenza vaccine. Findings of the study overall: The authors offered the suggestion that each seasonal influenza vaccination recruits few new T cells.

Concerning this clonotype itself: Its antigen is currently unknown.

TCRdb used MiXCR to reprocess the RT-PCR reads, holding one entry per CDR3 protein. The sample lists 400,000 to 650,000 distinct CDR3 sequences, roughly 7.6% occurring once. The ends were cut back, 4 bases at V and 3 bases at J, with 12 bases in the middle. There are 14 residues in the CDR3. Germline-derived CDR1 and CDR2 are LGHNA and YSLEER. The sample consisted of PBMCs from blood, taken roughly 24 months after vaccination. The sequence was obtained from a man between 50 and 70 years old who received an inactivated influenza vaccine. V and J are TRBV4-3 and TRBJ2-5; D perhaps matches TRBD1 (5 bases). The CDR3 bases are TGCGCCAGCAGCCCCCTGGGGCATAAAGAGACCCAGTACTTC. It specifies CASSPLGHKETQYF.